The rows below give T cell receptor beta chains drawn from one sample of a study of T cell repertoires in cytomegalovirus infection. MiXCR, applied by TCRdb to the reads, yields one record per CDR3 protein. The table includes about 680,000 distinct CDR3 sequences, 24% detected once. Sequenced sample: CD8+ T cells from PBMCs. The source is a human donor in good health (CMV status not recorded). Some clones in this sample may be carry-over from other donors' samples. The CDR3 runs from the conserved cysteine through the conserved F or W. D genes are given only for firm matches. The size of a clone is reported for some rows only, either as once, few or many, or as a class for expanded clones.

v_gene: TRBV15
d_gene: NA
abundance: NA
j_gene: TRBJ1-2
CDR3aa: CATKTVNYGYTF
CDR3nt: TGTGCCACCAAGACAGTTAACTATGGCTACACCTTC

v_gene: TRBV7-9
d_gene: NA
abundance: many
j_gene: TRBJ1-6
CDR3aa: CASNLGTSSPLHF
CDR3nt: TGTGCCAGCAACCTGGGTACCAGTTCACCCCTCCACTTT

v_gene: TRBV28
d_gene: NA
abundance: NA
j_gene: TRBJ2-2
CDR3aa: CASSFLEPRDTGELFF
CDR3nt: TGTGCCAGCAGTTTCCTGGAGCCGCGTGACACCGGGGAGCTGTTTTTT

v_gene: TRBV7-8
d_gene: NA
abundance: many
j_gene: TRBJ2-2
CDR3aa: CASSLLGRSNTGELFF
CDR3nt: TGTGCCAGCAGCTTGTTGGGGCGGTCGAACACCGGGGAGCTGTTTTTT

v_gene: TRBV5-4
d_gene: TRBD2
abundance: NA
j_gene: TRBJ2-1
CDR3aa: CASSLAAGVYNEQFF
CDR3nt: TGTGCCAGCAGCTTGGCGGCGGGGGTCTACAATGAGCAGTTCTTC

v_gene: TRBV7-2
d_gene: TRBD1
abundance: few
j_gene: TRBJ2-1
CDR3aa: CASSLDFTGGNEQFF
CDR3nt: TGTGCCAGCAGCTTAGACTTCACAGGGGGCAATGAGCAGTTCTTC

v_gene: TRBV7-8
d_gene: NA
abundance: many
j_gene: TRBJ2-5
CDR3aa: CASSLGDGVPQETQYF
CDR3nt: TGTGCCAGCAGCTTAGGGGACGGTGTGCCGCAAGAGACCCAGTACTTC

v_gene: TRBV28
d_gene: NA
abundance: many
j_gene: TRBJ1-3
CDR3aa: CASEGRVRSGNTIYF
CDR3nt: TGTGCCAGCGAGGGGAGGGTCCGTAGTGGAAACACCATATATTTT

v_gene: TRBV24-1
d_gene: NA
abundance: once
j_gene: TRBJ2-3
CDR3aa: CATSDKTGTDTQYF
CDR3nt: TGTGCCACCAGTGACAAGACAGGCACAGATACGCAGTATTTT

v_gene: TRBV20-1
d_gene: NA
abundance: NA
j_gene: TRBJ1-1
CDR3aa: CSAREAGLNTEAFF
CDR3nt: TGCAGTGCTAGAGAGGCAGGGTTGAACACTGAAGCTTTCTTT

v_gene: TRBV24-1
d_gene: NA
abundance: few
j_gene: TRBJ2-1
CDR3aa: CATRGRDEEQFF
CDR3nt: TGTGCCACCCGGGGCAGGGACGAGGAGCAGTTCTTC

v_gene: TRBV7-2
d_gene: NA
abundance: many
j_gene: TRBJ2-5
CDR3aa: CASSLAGGLVLETQYF
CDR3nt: TGTGCCAGCAGCTTAGCTGGAGGGCTCGTGTTGGAGACCCAGTACTTC

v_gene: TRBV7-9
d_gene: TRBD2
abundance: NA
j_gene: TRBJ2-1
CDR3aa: CASSSTSPSGGRYEQFF
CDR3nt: TGTGCCAGCAGCTCTACTTCGCCTAGCGGGGGTCGGTATGAGCAGTTCTTC

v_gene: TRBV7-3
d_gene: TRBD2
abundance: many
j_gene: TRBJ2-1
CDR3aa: CASSLYGTSHNNEQFF
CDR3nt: TGTGCCAGCAGCCTCTACGGGACTAGCCATAATAATGAGCAGTTCTTC

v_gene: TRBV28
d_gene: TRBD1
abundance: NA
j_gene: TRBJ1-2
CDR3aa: CASTQGGFGGYTF
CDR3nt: TGTGCCAGCACCCAGGGGGGCTTTGGAGGCTACACCTTC

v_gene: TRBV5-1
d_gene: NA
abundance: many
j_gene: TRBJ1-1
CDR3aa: CASRGMNTEAFF
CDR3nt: TGCGCCAGTCGAGGGATGAACACTGAAGCTTTCTTT

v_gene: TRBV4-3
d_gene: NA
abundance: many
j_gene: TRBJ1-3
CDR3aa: CASSHSPGNTIYF
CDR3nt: TGCGCCAGCAGCCACAGTCCTGGAAACACCATATATTTT

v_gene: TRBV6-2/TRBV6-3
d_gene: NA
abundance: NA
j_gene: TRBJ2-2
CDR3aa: CASSPLGKLFF
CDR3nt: TGTGCCAGCAGCCCCCTCGGGAAGCTGTTTTTT

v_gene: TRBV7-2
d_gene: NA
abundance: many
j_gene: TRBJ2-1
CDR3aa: CASSLNSLGPYNEQFF
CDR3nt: TGTGCCAGCAGCTTAAATAGTCTGGGCCCCTACAATGAGCAGTTCTTC

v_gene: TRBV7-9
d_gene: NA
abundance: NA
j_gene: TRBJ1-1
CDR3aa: CASSLGMGLNTEAFF
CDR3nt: TGTGCCAGCAGCTTAGGGATGGGGTTGAACACTGAAGCTTTCTTT

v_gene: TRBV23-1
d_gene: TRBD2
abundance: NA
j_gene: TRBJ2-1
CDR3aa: CASSQSRTSGGASYNEQFF
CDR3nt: TGCGCCAGCAGTCAATCGAGGACTAGCGGGGGGGCGTCCTACAATGAGCAGTTCTTC

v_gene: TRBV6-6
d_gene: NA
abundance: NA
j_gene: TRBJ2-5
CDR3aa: CASSYPDGETQYF
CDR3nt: TGTGCCAGCAGTTACCCGGACGGGGAGACCCAGTACTTC

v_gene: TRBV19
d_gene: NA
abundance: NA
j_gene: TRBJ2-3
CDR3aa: CASVGDSTDTQYF
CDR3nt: TGTGCCAGTGTGGGAGATAGCACAGATACGCAGTATTTT

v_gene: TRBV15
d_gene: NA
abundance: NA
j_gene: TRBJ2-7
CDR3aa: CATSRDLGSSYEQYF
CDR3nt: TGTGCCACCAGCAGAGATTTAGGGAGCTCCTACGAGCAGTACTTC

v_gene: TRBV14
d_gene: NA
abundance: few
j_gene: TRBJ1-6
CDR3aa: CASSPQTPRVDNSPLHF
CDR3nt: TGTGCCAGCAGCCCCCAGACACCTAGAGTTGATAATTCACCCCTCCACTTT

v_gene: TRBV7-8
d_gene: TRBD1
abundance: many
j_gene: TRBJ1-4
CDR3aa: CASSSGTGVEKLFF
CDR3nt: TGTGCCAGCAGCTCCGGGACAGGGGTTGAAAAACTGTTTTTT

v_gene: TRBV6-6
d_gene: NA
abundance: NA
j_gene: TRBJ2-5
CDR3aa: CASSYMAGWQETQYF
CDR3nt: TGTGCCAGCAGTTACATGGCGGGGTGGCAAGAGACCCAGTACTTC

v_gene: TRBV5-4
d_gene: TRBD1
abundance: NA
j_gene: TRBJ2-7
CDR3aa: CASSFGRMDRDHHYEQYF
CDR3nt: TGTGCCAGCAGCTTTGGACGGATGGACAGGGACCACCACTACGAGCAGTACTTC

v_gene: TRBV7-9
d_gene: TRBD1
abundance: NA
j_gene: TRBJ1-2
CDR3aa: CASSPTDRGVTVYGYTF
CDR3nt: TGTGCCAGCAGCCCCACGGACAGGGGGGTTACGGTTTATGGCTACACCTTC

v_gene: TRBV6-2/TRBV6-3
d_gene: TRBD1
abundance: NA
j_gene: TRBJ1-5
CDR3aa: CVSSSGGRQPQHF
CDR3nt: TGTGTCAGCAGCTCAGGGGGCAGGCAGCCCCAGCATTTT

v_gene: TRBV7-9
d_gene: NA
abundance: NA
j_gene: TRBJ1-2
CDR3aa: CASSSGTDYSNYGYTF
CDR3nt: TGTGCCAGCAGCTCCGGGACTGACTACTCTAACTATGGCTACACCTTC

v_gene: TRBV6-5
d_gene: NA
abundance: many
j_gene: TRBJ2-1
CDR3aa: CASSYEQGAYNEQFF
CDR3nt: TGTGCCAGCAGTTACGAGCAGGGCGCCTACAATGAGCAGTTCTTC

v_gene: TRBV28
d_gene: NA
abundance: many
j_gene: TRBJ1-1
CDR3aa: CASSFRGLNTEAFF
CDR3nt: TGTGCCAGCAGTTTCCGGGGACTGAACACTGAAGCTTTCTTT

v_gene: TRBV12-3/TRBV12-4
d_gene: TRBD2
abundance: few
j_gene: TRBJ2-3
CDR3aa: CASSTLVLAGGSTSTDTQYF
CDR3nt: TGTGCCAGCAGCACCCTAGTGTTAGCGGGGGGCTCGACTAGCACAGATACGCAGTATTTT

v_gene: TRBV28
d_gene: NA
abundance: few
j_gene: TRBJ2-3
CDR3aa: CASSPDEFPDTQYF
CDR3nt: TGTGCCAGCAGTCCTGACGAGTTCCCAGATACGCAGTATTTT

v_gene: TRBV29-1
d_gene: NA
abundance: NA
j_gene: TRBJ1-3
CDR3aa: CSVEWPGNTIYF
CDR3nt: TGCAGCGTTGAATGGCCTGGAAACACCATATATTTT

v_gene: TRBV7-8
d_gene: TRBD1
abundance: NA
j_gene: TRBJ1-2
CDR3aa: CASTTGADFNYGYTF
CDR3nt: TGTGCCAGCACGACAGGGGCCGATTTCAACTATGGCTACACCTTC

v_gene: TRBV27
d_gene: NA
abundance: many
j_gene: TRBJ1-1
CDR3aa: CASTTARVGEAFF
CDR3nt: TGTGCCAGCACCACCGCCCGTGTTGGTGAAGCTTTCTTT

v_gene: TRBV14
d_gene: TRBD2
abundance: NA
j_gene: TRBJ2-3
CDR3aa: CASSLHGLAGDTQYF
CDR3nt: TGTGCCAGCAGCTTACACGGACTAGCGGGAGATACGCAGTATTTT

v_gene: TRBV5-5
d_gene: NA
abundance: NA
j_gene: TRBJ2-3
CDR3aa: CASSLLLAEGTDTQYF
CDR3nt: TGTGCCAGCAGCTTGTTACTAGCAGAAGGCACAGATACGCAGTATTTT

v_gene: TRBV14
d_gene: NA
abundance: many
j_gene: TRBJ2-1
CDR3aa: CASSLRGYYNEQFF
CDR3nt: TGTGCCAGCAGCCTTCGTGGGTACTACAATGAGCAGTTCTTC

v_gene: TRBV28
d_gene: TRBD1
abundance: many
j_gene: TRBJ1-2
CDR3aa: CASKSRYNGQGESHNYGYTF
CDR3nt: TGTGCCAGCAAATCACGATACAACGGACAGGGCGAGAGCCACAACTATGGCTACACCTTC

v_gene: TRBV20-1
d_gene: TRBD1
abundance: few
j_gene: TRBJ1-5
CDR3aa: CSATDREHQPQHF
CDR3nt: TGCAGTGCCACAGACAGGGAACATCAGCCCCAGCATTTT

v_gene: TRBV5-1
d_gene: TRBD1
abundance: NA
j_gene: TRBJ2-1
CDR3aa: CASSLGQGFDEQFF
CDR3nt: TGTGCCAGCAGCTTGGGACAGGGATTCGATGAGCAGTTCTTC

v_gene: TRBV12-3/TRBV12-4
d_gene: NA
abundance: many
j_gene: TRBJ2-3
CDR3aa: CASQWSTDTQYF
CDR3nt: TGTGCCAGCCAGTGGAGCACAGATACGCAGTATTTT

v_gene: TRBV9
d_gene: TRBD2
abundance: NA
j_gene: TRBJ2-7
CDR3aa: CASSFRKGREDEQYF
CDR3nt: TGTGCCAGCAGCTTCCGAAAGGGGAGGGAAGACGAGCAGTACTTC

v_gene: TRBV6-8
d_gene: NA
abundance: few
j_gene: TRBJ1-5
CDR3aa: CASSPTGVIYQPQHF
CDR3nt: TGTGCCAGCAGTCCAACGGGGGTTATCTATCAGCCCCAGCATTTT

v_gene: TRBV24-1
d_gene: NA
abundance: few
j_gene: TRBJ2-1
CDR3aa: CATSRGRAGNEQFF
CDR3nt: TGTGCCACCTCCCGCGGTAGGGCCGGGAATGAGCAGTTCTTC

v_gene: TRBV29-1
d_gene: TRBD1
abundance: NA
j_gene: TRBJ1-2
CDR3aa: CSVDIGQGRSGYTF
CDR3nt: TGCAGCGTTGATATAGGACAGGGGAGAAGTGGCTACACCTTC

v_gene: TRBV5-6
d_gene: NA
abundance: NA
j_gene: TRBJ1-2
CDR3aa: CASSPWGRGYTF
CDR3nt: TGTGCCAGCAGCCCATGGGGGAGAGGCTACACCTTC

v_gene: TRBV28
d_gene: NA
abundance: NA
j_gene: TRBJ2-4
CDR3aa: CASTSGYIQYF
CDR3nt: TGTGCCAGCACCTCAGGATACATTCAGTACTTC

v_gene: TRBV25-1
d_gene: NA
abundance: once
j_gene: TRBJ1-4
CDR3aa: CASSDSAGIEKLSF
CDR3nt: TGTGCCAGCAGTGACAGCGCAGGAATTGAAAAACTGTCTTTT

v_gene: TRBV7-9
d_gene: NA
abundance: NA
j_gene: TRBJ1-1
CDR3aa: CASSLLIVGAEAFF
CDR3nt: TGTGCCAGCAGCTTATTAATAGTTGGGGCTGAAGCTTTCTTT

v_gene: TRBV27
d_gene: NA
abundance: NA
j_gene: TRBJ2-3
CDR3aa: CASIATDTQYF
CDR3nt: TGTGCCAGCATTGCCACAGATACGCAGTATTTT

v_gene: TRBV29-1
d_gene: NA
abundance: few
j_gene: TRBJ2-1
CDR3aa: CSVQGASDYNEQFF
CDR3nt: TGCAGCGTTCAAGGAGCTAGCGACTACAATGAGCAGTTCTTC

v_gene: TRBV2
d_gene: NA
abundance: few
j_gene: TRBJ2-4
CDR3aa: CASSEPGTRKNIQYF
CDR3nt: TGTGCCAGCAGTGAACCCGGGACACGGAAAAACATTCAGTACTTC

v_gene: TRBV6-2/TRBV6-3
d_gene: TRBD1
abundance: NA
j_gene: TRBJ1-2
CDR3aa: CASSAGQGYGYTF
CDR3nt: TGTGCCAGCAGTGCGGGACAGGGGTATGGCTACACCTTC